The 25 T cell receptor beta chains given below trace back to one sample, sequenced in a study of PD-L1 blockade in urothelial cancer. Produced via immunoSEQ multiplex PCR; TCRdb's table is partial and in-frame only. The table lists 90,000 to 120,000 clones, approximately 91% of them singletons, with 0.7% to 0.95% in the top ten. The sequences come from PBMCs, collected around atezolizumab (anti-PD-L1) treatment. The receptors originated from a woman older than 75 with urothelial cancer.

This chain links TRBV5-4 with TRBJ2-1, with D possibly matching TRBD2 (6 bases). This CDR3 has 13 amino acids. Germline-derived CDR1 and CDR2 are SGHNT and YYREEE (reference sequence). With 0 bases removed from V and 6 bases from J, the gap between germline ends came to 7 bases. CDR3 DNA sequence: TGTGCCAGCAGCTTGGTAGCGGTCAATGAGCAGTTCTTC. Translated, it gives CASSLVAVNEQFF.

The V gene is TRBV28, the J gene TRBJ2-7; 8 bases agree with TRBD2. This CDR3 contains 16 residues. Trimming took 4 bases from V and 3 from J; bases not matched to a gene: 11. Germline loops: CDR1 MDHEN, CDR2 SYDVKM. Here the CDR3 reads CASSSAGGAGLYEQYF. CDR3 DNA sequence: TGTGCCAGCAGTTCCGCCGGGGGGGCCGGTCTCTACGAGCAGTACTTC.

This clone was recorded only once. The rearrangement uses TRBV5-1 and TRBJ2-5, with 8 bases matching TRBD1. The J segment lost 5 bases and the V segment lost 4 bases, leaving 7 bases of the junction unmatched. Looked up from germline, CDR1 is SGHRS and CDR2 is YFSETQ. This CDR3 is built from 14 residues. CDR3: CASSPRQGRETQYF. The CDR3 coding sequence is TGCGCCAGCAGCCCGCGACAGGGGAGGGAGACCCAGTACTTC.

The CDR3, as DNA: TGTGCCAGCAGTGGCGGGGGGGTTGAGCAGTTCTTC. It specifies CASSGGGVEQFF. The rearrangement links TRBV27 to TRBJ2-1, with TRBD2 matching over 9 bases. V dropped 5 bases and J dropped 9; count of bases not matched to a gene: 2. The germline V gene has CDR1 MNHEY and CDR2 SMNVEV (reference sequence). This CDR3 has 12 residues.

This clone was found a few times. This rearrangement joins TRBV10-2 to TRBJ1-5; 7 nucleotides align to TRBD1. Trimming removed 6 bases from V and 4 bases from J; junction bases left unmatched: 9. CDR3 length equals 15 residues. Germline CDR1 reads WSHSY; CDR2 reads SAAADI. The CDR3 coding sequence is TGCGCCAGCAGGAATGACAGGGACCTGAATCAGCCCCAGCATTTT. Translated, it gives CASRNDRDLNQPQHF.

This clone was seen only once. This chain uses TRBV6-4 with TRBJ2-2, with 12 nucleotides matching TRBD2. CDR3 length: 15 residues. J was trimmed by 5 bases and V by 5 bases; bases with no gene match: 3. Germline V gene data show CDR1 as MRHNA and CDR2 as SNTAGT. CDR3 DNA sequence: TGTGCCAGCAGTCCCGGGACTAGCGGGACCGGGGAGCTGTTTTTT. Its translation is CASSPGTSGTGELFF.

The CDR3 region is CASSSSGLAGAFF. The CDR3, as DNA: TGTGCCAGCAGCTCCAGCGGACTAGCGGGAGCCTTCTTC. The rearrangement uses TRBV2 and TRBJ2-1; 13 bases align to TRBD2. V lost 6 bases and J lost 16; bases outside the gene matches: 9. Germline CDR1 reads SNHLY; CDR2 reads FYNNEI. The CDR3 has 13 residues.

The rearrangement links TRBV28 to TRBJ2-2; D ambiguous. V was cut by 2 bases and J by 6 bases, with 19 bases left in between. CDR1 is MDHEN, CDR2 SYDVKM, per germline. This CDR3 has 17 residues. For the CDR3, the DNA is TGTGCCAGCAGTTTAAAGGTTGGGCAGCCCCTGCCCGGGGAGCTGTTTTTT. Protein product: CASSLKVGQPLPGELFF.

V and J are TRBV27 and TRBJ2-2, with D possibly TRBD2 on 5 matching bases. V lost 6 bases, J lost 10 bases, and 21 bases lay in between. Germline V gene data show CDR1 as MNHEY and CDR2 as SMNVEV (reference sequence). The CDR3 sequence is 15 residues long. The CDR3 here is CASSRKPRGIMELFF. The CDR3 nucleotides read TGTGCCAGCAGCCGAAAGCCCCGAGGGATCATGGAGCTGTTTTTT.

This chain links TRBV5-1 with TRBJ2-3; D may be TRBD2 (5 bases). CDR1 SGHRS and CDR2 YFSETQ come from the germline V gene. V lost 4 bases and J lost 0, with 12 bases in between. The CDR3 is made up of 15 amino acids. This CDR3 is CASSVSGTSTDTQYF. The CDR3 DNA sequence: TGCGCCAGCAGCGTGAGCGGAACTAGCACAGATACGCAGTATTTT.

This clone came up once. This sequence joins TRBV7-9 and TRBJ2-1; TRBD2 matches 9 bases. The ends lost 4 bases at V and 0 bases at J; junction bases unmatched: 1. The CDR3 is 15 amino acids. Per germline, CDR1 SEHNR and CDR2 FQNEAQ (reference sequence). CDR3 DNA: TGTGCCAGCAGCTCGACTAGCGGCTCCTACAATGAGCAGTTCTTC. Its translation: CASSSTSGSYNEQFF.

V is TRBV27 and J is TRBJ2-7; 8 bases line up with TRBD2. Per germline, CDR1 MNHEY and CDR2 SMNVEV (reference sequence). The CDR3 is made up of 15 amino acids. The ends lost 4 bases at V and 1 base at J; junction bases unmatched: 6. CDR3 DNA sequence: TGTGCCAGCAGTTACAGCGGGGGCCTTTCCTACGAGCAGTACTTC. This translates into CASSYSGGLSYEQYF.

The chain combines TRBV4-2 with TRBJ2-4, with D possibly TRBD2 on 6 matching bases. This CDR3 contains 19 residues. The ends were cut back, 0 bases at V and 4 bases at J, with 22 bases in the middle. Per germline, CDR1 LGHNA and CDR2 YNFKEQ. CDR3 region: CASSQEEGYSTSQKNIQYF. The CDR3 nucleotides are TGTGCCAGCAGCCAAGAGGAAGGCTACTCCACTAGCCAGAAAAACATTCAGTACTTC.

The chain uses TRBV19 and TRBJ2-1, with D hard to call. The germline V and J ends were trimmed by 10 bases and 15 bases, with 19 bases remaining between them. CDR1 is LNHDA and CDR2 is SQIVND in the germline V gene (reference sequence). CDR3 length: 11 residues. The CDR3 sequence is CATASGQIPFF. CDR3 sequence (DNA): TGTGCCACCGCCTCCGGTCAAATTCCGTTCTTC.

The rearrangement links TRBV5-6 to TRBJ2-1; D gene unclear. V was trimmed by 4 bases and J by 2 bases, leaving 10 bases between them. The CDR3 totals 14 residues. Germline loops: CDR1 SGHDT, CDR2 YYEEEE. The CDR3 sequence is CASSGFSTYNEQFF. CDR3 DNA sequence: TGTGCCAGCAGCGGGTTTAGCACCTACAATGAGCAGTTCTTC.

The V gene is TRBV5-8, the J gene TRBJ2-4; 9 bases align to TRBD2. J was trimmed by 7 bases and V by 2 bases; bases with no gene match: 7. The CDR3 runs 15 residues. Looked up from germline, CDR1 is SGHTS and CDR2 is YDEGEE. The chain's CDR3 is CASSLGAGGGNIQYF. The CDR3 DNA reads as TGTGCCAGCAGCTTAGGAGCGGGAGGCGGGAACATTCAGTACTTC.

The chain employs TRBV7-2 and TRBJ1-1; a possible D gene is TRBD1 (5 bases). The germline V gene encodes CDR1 SGHTA and CDR2 FQGNSA. Trimming took 2 bases from V and 6 from J, leaving 10 bases between them. The CDR3 is 13 amino acids. The CDR3 region has the DNA TGTGCCAGCAGCTTATCCAGGGTATCTGAAGCTTTCTTT. Translating gives CASSLSRVSEAFF.

The chain has TRBV27 and TRBJ2-2; D perhaps matches TRBD1 (5 bases). This CDR3 has 16 residues. Between the trimmed V and J ends, which lost 2 bases and 3 bases, there was a span of 13 bases. The germline V gene has CDR1 MNHEY and CDR2 SMNVEV (reference sequence). The CDR3 protein is CASSLKGAADTGELFF. For the CDR3, the DNA is TGTGCCAGCAGTTTAAAAGGGGCTGCGGACACCGGGGAGCTGTTTTTT.

The J gene is TRBJ1-3, the V gene TRBV7-9; no firm D call. Per germline, CDR1 SEHNR and CDR2 FQNEAQ (reference sequence). Between the trimmed V and J ends, which lost 5 bases and 4 bases, there was a span of 9 bases. This CDR3 is built from 13 residues. CDR3 sequence: CASSRPEGNTIYF. The CDR3 bases are TGTGCCAGCAGCCGCCCTGAGGGAAACACCATATATTTT.

V is TRBV10-3 and J is TRBJ1-1; TRBD1 agrees at 11 bases. Germline V gene data show CDR1 as ENHRY and CDR2 as SYGVKD. The CDR3 sequence is 14 residues long. Trimming cost V 11 bases and J 4 bases; bases outside gene matches: 9. The chain's CDR3 is CAANRGTGGTEAFF. The CDR3 nucleotides read TGTGCCGCTAATCGGGGGACAGGGGGCACTGAAGCTTTCTTT.

The V gene is TRBV15, the J gene TRBJ2-5; tentative D call: TRBD1 (5 bases). Trimming removed 4 bases from V and 0 bases from J, with 15 bases in between. The CDR3 length is 16 residues. Germline values: CDR1 LNHNV, CDR2 YYDKDF (reference sequence). CDR3 sequence (DNA): TGTGCCACCAGCACTAGGGGTATTTGGGACCAAGAGACCCAGTACTTC. Translating it yields CATSTRGIWDQETQYF. The variable domain in full, completed from reference TRBV15 and TRBJ2-5, reads DAMVIQNPRYQVTQFGKPVTLSCSQTLNHNVMYWYQQKSSQAPKLLFHYYDKDFNNEADTPDNFQSRRPNTSFCFLDIRSPGLGDTAMYLCATSTRGIWDQETQYFGPGTRLLVL.

In nucleotides, the CDR3 is TGTGCCAGCAGTTACTACGCCCACAGGGGAGCCAAAAACATTCAGTACTTC. Residues: CASSYYAHRGAKNIQYF. The chain has TRBV28 and TRBJ2-4; 7 nucleotides agree with TRBD1. The germline V gene has CDR1 MDHEN and CDR2 SYDVKM. J gave up 0 bases and V 4 bases, and 9 bases lay outside the gene matches. The CDR3 spans 17 residues.

The V and J genes are TRBV7-3 and TRBJ1-2, with 7 bases matching TRBD1. CDR1 SGHTA and CDR2 FQGTGA come from the germline V gene. The CDR3 totals 15 residues. J lost 7 bases, V lost 5 bases, and 13 bases had no gene match. In DNA form, the CDR3 reads TGTGCCAGCAGCCGGGACAGCATAATTACTGGTGGCTACACCTTC. Protein product: CASSRDSIITGGYTF.

This chain connects TRBV10-3 to TRBJ2-1; 9 nucleotides match TRBD2. The CDR3 has 17 residues. V shed 1 base, J shed 7 bases, and the junction held 11 bases outside the gene matches. CDR1 is ENHRY, CDR2 SYGVKD, per germline. The CDR3 reads CAISEFGTSRVRNEQFF. Written as DNA, the CDR3 is TGTGCCATCAGTGAGTTCGGGACTAGCCGAGTCCGGAATGAGCAGTTCTTC.

The CDR3 here is CSVSRPGLAPYEQYF. The CDR3 bases are TGCAGCGTCTCCCGCCCCGGACTAGCTCCCTACGAGCAGTACTTC. The J gene is TRBJ2-7, the V gene TRBV29-1; 8 nucleotides line up with TRBD2. Germline lookup yields CDR1 SQVTM and CDR2 ANQGSEA. CDR3 size: 15 residues. The V and J ends lost 6 bases and 2 bases, in that order; junction bases with no gene match: 12.